Judged by abundance, the clone carrying this T cell receptor (beta chain) is medium-sized. The antigen is undetermined. Germline V CDR1 and CDR2: SGHRS, YFSETQ. CDR3 length: 14 amino acids. V gave up 4 bases and J gave up 4 bases, with 14 bases separating them. Assay used: immunoSEQ multiplex PCR; TCRdb lists only in-frame clones, some missing. Counted here are about 90,000 clones, 85% occurring once; the ten biggest clones make up around 5%. The data derive from a study of T cell responses to AZD1222 COVID-19 vaccine. Study-wide results and caveats: In a largely white British group with more females than males, clonal diversity was possibly underestimated. Nearly half of spike-specific TCRs reportedly target unmutated variant regions. The CD4 TCRs associated with vaccination extended across spike and predominated at 160-218 and 743-854. Two doses of AZD1222 preceded a rise in Spike-specific TCR breadth and depth.

Sequences were derived from peripheral blood, sampled 28 days after the second AZD1222 dose. The V and J genes are TRBV5-1 and TRBJ1-2; D gene ambiguous. This clonotype was obtained from an adult who received the AZD1222 COVID-19 vaccine. The CDR3 DNA follows: TGCGCCAGCAGCCAGGATACGGAGGGCTATGGCTACACCTTC. Residues: CASSQDTEGYGYTF.